Shown below are 27 T cell receptor beta chains from a single sample sequenced in a study of cytomegalovirus exposure and HLA in healthy donors. In the PCR, 60 Vbeta and 13 Jbeta primers were used. Only in-frame clones appear in the TCRdb table, and some are missing; sequencing was by immunoSEQ multiplex PCR. The sample includes about 130,000 clones, 80% seen only once; the top ten take more than 4.5%. Sequenced sample: PBMCs. Receptors originate from a man in his thirties or forties in good health.

J is TRBJ2-6 and V is TRBV4-3; 7 bases fit TRBD1. CDR1 LGHNA and CDR2 YSLEER come from the germline V gene. V trimming: 0 bases; J trimming: 0 bases; junction bases outside the gene matches: 2. The CDR3 sequence is 17 residues long. The CDR3 loop reads CASSQDGDSSGANVLTF. CDR3 DNA sequence: TGCGCCAGCAGCCAAGATGGGGACAGCTCTGGGGCCAACGTCCTGACTTTC.

This clone appeared a few times. The J gene is TRBJ2-3, the V gene TRBV27; 16 nucleotides align to TRBD2. The CDR3 spans 18 residues. Germline values: CDR1 MNHEY, CDR2 SMNVEV (reference sequence). V was clipped by 7 bases and J by 6 bases; unmatched bases: 13. The CDR3 region has the DNA TGTGCCAGCAAGGGACTAGCGGGAGGGCCTACCTCACGGGATACGCAGTATTTT. It specifies CASKGLAGGPTSRDTQYF.

The chain is built from TRBV30 and TRBJ1-2; tentatively, D is TRBD1 (5 bases). CDR3 length: 11 amino acids. The germline gives CDR1 GTSNPN, CDR2 SVGIG (reference sequence). V was pared by 6 bases and J by 8 bases, with 13 bases between. The CDR3 nucleotides are TGTGCCTGCACAGGTTATAGGGGCTACACCTTC. This sequence encodes CACTGYRGYTF.

The DNA for the CDR3 is TGTGCCAGCAGTCCGAGGGGGTCCTACAATGAGCAGTTCTTC. It yields the protein CASSPRGSYNEQFF. The chain carries TRBV6-1 and TRBJ2-1, with a weak D call TRBD1 (6 bases). CDR3 length: 14 residues. The germline V and J ends were trimmed by 5 bases and 1 base, with 9 bases remaining between them. From germline, CDR1 is MNHNS and CDR2 SASEGT.

V is TRBV18 and J is TRBJ1-1; 7 positions agree with TRBD1. Germline assignment: CDR1 KGHSH and CDR2 LQKENI. The CDR3 has 15 residues. With 4 bases clipped from V and 0 bases from J, the junction kept 5 bases outside the gene matches. In DNA form, the CDR3 reads TGTGCCAGCTCACGGGGACAGTCTATGAACACTGAAGCTTTCTTT. The encoded protein is CASSRGQSMNTEAFF. The full variable domain, its missing parts supplied by reference TRBV18 and TRBJ1-1, is NAGVMQNPRHLVRRRGQEARLRCSPMKGHSHVYWYRQLPEEGLKFMVYLQKENIIDESGMPKERFSAEFPKEGPSILRIQQVVRGDSAAYFCASSRGQSMNTEAFFGQGTRLTVV.

V and J are TRBV5-8 and TRBJ2-2, with 9 bases identical to TRBD1. Trimming cost V 4 bases and J 7 bases; bases outside gene matches: 5. CDR1 SGHTS and CDR2 YDEGEE come from the germline V gene. The CDR3 covers 14 residues. The CDR3 coding sequence is TGTGCCAGCAGCCGGGACAGGGTTTTCGGGGAGCTGTTTTTT. Its translation is CASSRDRVFGELFF. The full variable domain, completed using reference TRBV5-8 and TRBJ2-2, is EAGVTQSPTHLIKTRGQQATLRCSPISGHTSVYWYQQALGLGLQFLLWYDEGEERNRGNFPPRFSGRQFPNYSSELNVNALELEDSALYLCASSRDRVFGELFFGEGSRLTVL.

The count of this clone is one. The chain links TRBV7-2 to TRBJ2-3, with D perhaps TRBD2 (5 bases). CDR3 length: 14 amino acids. Germline CDR1 reads SGHTA; CDR2 reads FQGNSA. The V end was cut by 3 bases, the J end by 2 bases, with 9 bases between. The CDR3 here is CASSFDYNTDTQYF. CDR3 DNA: TGTGCCAGCAGCTTCGACTACAACACAGATACGCAGTATTTT.

The gene calls are TRBV9 and TRBJ2-7, with TRBD2 matching 9 bases. Trimming took 0 bases from V and 3 from J; bases not matched to a gene: 7. The germline gives CDR1 SGDLS, CDR2 YYNGEE. This CDR3 comprises 16 residues. The CDR3 loop is CASSVGGLAGIYEQYF. The CDR3, as DNA: TGTGCCAGCAGCGTAGGTGGGCTAGCGGGAATCTACGAGCAGTACTTC.

This rearrangement joins TRBV6-4 to TRBJ2-1, with TRBD2 matching 11 bases. J gave up 5 bases and V 0 bases, and 0 bases lay outside the gene matches. The CDR3 length is 15 residues. Germline loops: CDR1 MRHNA, CDR2 SNTAGT. In nucleotides, the CDR3 is TGTGCCAGCAGTGACTCGACTAGCGGGGACAATGAGCAGTTCTTC. Translating it yields CASSDSTSGDNEQFF.

A few counts support this clone. The gene calls are TRBV7-8 and TRBJ2-1; 11 nucleotides agree with TRBD2. CDR3 length: 18 amino acids. With 5 bases clipped from V and 0 bases from J, the junction kept 9 bases outside the gene matches. Looked up from germline, CDR1 is SGHVS and CDR2 is FQNEAQ. The CDR3 nucleotides read TGTGCCAGCAGCAGTGGGGCAACTAGCGGGAGCTCCTACAATGAGCAGTTCTTC. Its translation: CASSSGATSGSSYNEQFF.

J is TRBJ1-3 and V is TRBV30, with no clear D. CDR1 is GTSNPN, CDR2 SVGIG, per germline (reference sequence). The CDR3 runs 15 residues. The V and J ends lost 6 bases and 2 bases respectively, with 17 bases between them. CDR3 sequence (DNA): TGTGCCTGCCCCCGGGTAGGAGGGACTGGAAACACCATATATTTT. Translated: CACPRVGGTGNTIYF.

The chain couples TRBV6-5 to TRBJ2-7, with D possibly TRBD1 on 6 matching bases. V lost 6 bases and J lost 3, with 15 bases in between. This CDR3 is 14 amino acids long. Per the germline V gene, CDR1 is MNHEY and CDR2 is SVGAGI. The CDR3 bases are TGTGCCAGCAGCCGACAGGTTGGGAGCTACGAGCAGTACTTC. Protein: CASSRQVGSYEQYF.

This clone appeared a single time. The chain is built from TRBV28 and TRBJ2-2, with no clear D. V lost 2 bases and J lost 8, with 12 bases in between. This CDR3 region has 14 residues. Per the germline V gene, CDR1 is MDHEN and CDR2 is SYDVKM. The CDR3 sequence: CASSLPRTRGELFF. CDR3 sequence (DNA): TGTGCCAGCAGTTTACCACGAACACGAGGGGAGCTGTTTTTT.

There are a few counts of this clone. The J gene is TRBJ1-1, the V gene TRBV25-1; the D gene is possibly TRBD1 (6 bases). This CDR3 has 14 amino acids. V was pared by 6 bases and J by 3 bases, with 14 bases between. Germline assignment: CDR1 MGHDK and CDR2 SYGVNS. The CDR3 protein is CASSLGGGDTEAFF. Here the CDR3 DNA reads TGTGCCAGCAGCCTCGGAGGGGGGGACACTGAAGCTTTCTTT.

This clone was seen only a few times. The rearrangement links TRBV28 to TRBJ1-3; a possible D gene is TRBD1 (5 bases). The V and J ends lost 6 bases and 2 bases respectively, with 14 bases between them. The length of the CDR3 is 15 residues. The V gene's germline CDR1 is MDHEN and CDR2 SYDVKM. The CDR3 here is CASRGDFPTGNTIYF. In DNA form, the CDR3 reads TGTGCCAGCAGGGGGGACTTTCCTACTGGAAACACCATATATTTT.

V and J are TRBV28 and TRBJ2-3; 8 bases are a match to TRBD2. The CDR3 is 16 residues long. Germline values: CDR1 MDHEN, CDR2 SYDVKM. Losses at the gene ends were 4 bases for V and 5 bases for J; bases not matched to a gene: 11. The CDR3 DNA sequence: TGTGCCAGCAGTTCCGCGGGAGCGGGAGAGGAAGATACGCAGTATTTT. It is translated as CASSSAGAGEEDTQYF.

The genes are TRBV5-6 and TRBJ1-1; D is possibly TRBD1 (5 bases). V lost 0 bases to trimming and J lost 5 bases, with 8 bases between them. The germline V gene has CDR1 SGHDT and CDR2 YYEEEE. This CDR3 comprises 13 residues. CDR3 amino acids: CASSLVAGTEAFF. The CDR3, as DNA: TGTGCCAGCAGCTTGGTAGCAGGGACTGAAGCTTTCTTT.

The V gene is TRBV27, the J gene TRBJ2-7, with 12 nucleotides matching TRBD2. Germline CDR1 is MNHEY and CDR2 is SMNVEV (reference sequence). This CDR3 region has 16 residues. V was clipped by 4 bases and J by 4 bases; unmatched bases: 8. This CDR3 is CASSYRLAGAQYEQYF. Here the CDR3 DNA reads TGTGCCAGCAGTTACAGACTAGCGGGAGCCCAATACGAGCAGTACTTC.

This clone was counted only a few times. J is TRBJ1-3 and V is TRBV10-2, with 8 bases that match TRBD1. After removal of 3 bases from V and 0 bases from J, the junction contained 7 bases not matched to a gene. This CDR3 spans 17 amino acids. Germline CDR1 and CDR2: WSHSY and SAAADI. The CDR3 DNA sequence: TGCGCCAGCAGTGAAGCAGGGGGCTTCAGCTCTGGAAACACCATATATTTT. Protein sequence: CASSEAGGFSSGNTIYF.

The gene calls are TRBV5-6 and TRBJ2-1, with 11 positions matching TRBD2. Looked up from germline, CDR1 is SGHDT and CDR2 is YYEEEE. This CDR3 is 17 amino acids long. Germline trimming cut 1 base from V and 5 bases from J; bases unmatched to any gene: 8. This chain's CDR3 is CASSLSLRGLADNEQFF. CDR3 in DNA: TGTGCCAGCAGCTTGAGTCTCCGGGGACTAGCGGACAATGAGCAGTTCTTC.

The V and J genes are TRBV18 and TRBJ2-6; 8 bases match TRBD1. Germline values: CDR1 KGHSH, CDR2 LQKENI. V shed 8 bases and J 12 bases; nucleotides not matched to a gene: 9. The CDR3 is 13 amino acids. CDR3 nucleotides: TGTGCCAGCAAAAGGGGACAGGAGTCCGTCCTGACTTTC. Its protein product is CASKRGQESVLTF. The entire variable domain, with the rest obtained from reference TRBV18 and TRBJ2-6, is as follows: NAGVMQNPRHLVRRRGQEARLRCSPMKGHSHVYWYRQLPEEGLKFMVYLQKENIIDESGMPKERFSAEFPKEGPSILRIQQVVRGDSAAYFCASKRGQESVLTFGAGSRLTVL.

The chain recombines TRBV2 with TRBJ1-5, with D unclear. Trimming pared 5 bases from V and 2 bases from J, leaving 7 bases between. The CDR3 contains 13 residues. The V gene's germline CDR1 is SNHLY and CDR2 FYNNEI. The CDR3 nucleotides are TGTGCCAGCAGTCCGTTCGGCAATCAGCCCCAGCATTTT. Its protein product is CASSPFGNQPQHF.

The chain carries TRBV10-3 and TRBJ1-4; 8 nucleotides line up with TRBD1. Germline V gene lookup returns CDR1 ENHRY and CDR2 SYGVKD. The junction had 7 bases not matched to a gene; V was cut back by 2 bases and J by 8 bases. The CDR3 extends over 15 amino acids. DNA for the CDR3: TGTGCCATCAGTGAGGCGACAGGGGTAGGGGAAAAACTGTTTTTT. Translation: CAISEATGVGEKLFF.

The rearrangement uses TRBV12-2 and TRBJ1-5; TRBD1, the table's D call, was not compared with the DNA. TRBV12-2 is given as a pseudogene. CDR3 length: 19 amino acids. Here the CDR3 DNA reads TGTGCAAGTCGCCCCCATAATCGGCAGGGGTGTGAGGGCAATCAGCCCCAGCATTTT. It specifies CASRPHNRQGCEGNQPQHF.

Comment on this clone: A read error may produce the germline difference seen at one junction end. V is TRBV19 and J is TRBJ2-1, with 10 positions matching TRBD2. The V gene's germline CDR1 is LNHDA and CDR2 SQIVND (reference sequence). CDR3 length: 15 amino acids. The CDR3 here is CASSIGGLAGAGRLF. The CDR3 DNA reads TGTGCCAGTAGTATAGGGGGTCTAGCGGGAGCGGGGCGGCTCTTC.

Regarding this clone: The sample carries other DNA sequences with the same CDR3. The chain carries TRBV10-3 and TRBJ1-5; D remains ambiguous. In germline, CDR1 is ENHRY, CDR2 SYGVKD. Trimming shortened V by 0 bases and J by 7 bases, and 4 bases separated the two germline ends. The CDR3 is 12 amino acids. The CDR3 spells CAISESRQPQHF. The CDR3 DNA follows: TGTGCCATCAGTGAGTCGAGGCAGCCCCAGCATTTT.

This chain joins TRBV6-5 and TRBJ1-2; possibly TRBD1 for D (5 bases). CDR3 length: 14 amino acids. Germline CDR1 and CDR2: MNHEY and SVGAGI. V lost 0 bases to trimming and J lost 7 bases, with 12 bases between them. The CDR3 region is CASSYSGQGRGYTF. CDR3 in DNA: TGTGCCAGCAGTTACTCGGGGCAGGGTCGTGGCTACACCTTC.